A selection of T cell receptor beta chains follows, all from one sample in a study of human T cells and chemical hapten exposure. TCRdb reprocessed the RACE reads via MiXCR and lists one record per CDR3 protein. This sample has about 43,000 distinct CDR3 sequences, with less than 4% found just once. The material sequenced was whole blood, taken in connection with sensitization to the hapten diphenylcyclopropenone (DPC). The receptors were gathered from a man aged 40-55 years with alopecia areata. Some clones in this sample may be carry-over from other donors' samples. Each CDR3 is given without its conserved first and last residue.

cdr3_aa: SARDWGGGRTNEKLF; j_call: TRBJ1-4; v_call: TRBV20-1
cdr3_aa: ASSRDYLSTDTQY; j_call: TRBJ2-3; v_call: TRBV7-2
cdr3_aa: ASSATVMLPGLHTDTQY; j_call: TRBJ2-3; v_call: TRBV7-2
cdr3_aa: ASSLRVMPGAF; j_call: TRBJ1-1; v_call: TRBV7-9
cdr3_aa: ASSPQTGAETQY; j_call: TRBJ2-5; v_call: TRBV18
cdr3_aa: SALKRDRVRAEQY; j_call: TRBJ2-7; v_call: TRBV20-1
cdr3_aa: ASSSRDRGNQPQH; j_call: TRBJ1-5; v_call: TRBV10-2
cdr3_aa: SARMGQGFNQPQH; j_call: TRBJ1-5; v_call: TRBV20-1
cdr3_aa: ASRPRGLVRPLH; j_call: TRBJ1-6; v_call: TRBV28
cdr3_aa: ASRQDTEAF; j_call: TRBJ1-1; v_call: TRBV5-5
cdr3_aa: ASSWETSGSNEQF; j_call: TRBJ2-1; v_call: TRBV5-1
cdr3_aa: ASSQNTDEQF; j_call: TRBJ2-1; v_call: TRBV14
cdr3_aa: ASADYNEQF; j_call: TRBJ2-1; v_call: TRBV6-2/TRBV6-3
cdr3_aa: SVVSGGSGNTIY; j_call: TRBJ1-3; v_call: TRBV29-1
cdr3_aa: ASGRASNEQF; j_call: TRBJ2-1; v_call: TRBV3-1
cdr3_aa: ASSLAPPAGPPDTQY; j_call: TRBJ2-3; v_call: TRBV5-1
cdr3_aa: ASGPDRATVEKLF; j_call: TRBJ1-4; v_call: TRBV2
cdr3_aa: ASSPSLWETQY; j_call: TRBJ2-5; v_call: TRBV18
cdr3_aa: ASGEVGSPDTQY; j_call: TRBJ2-3; v_call: TRBV10-2
cdr3_aa: ASSLFGGASYEQY; j_call: TRBJ2-7; v_call: TRBV7-9
cdr3_aa: ASRKRQGTMNTEAF; j_call: TRBJ1-1; v_call: TRBV6-5
cdr3_aa: ASSLGLAGVAETQY; j_call: TRBJ2-5; v_call: TRBV18
cdr3_aa: ASSLVGTASISGANVLT; j_call: TRBJ2-6; v_call: TRBV5-1
cdr3_aa: ASSLKGRNSYEQY; j_call: TRBJ2-7; v_call: TRBV5-6
cdr3_aa: ASSLVGLAGGPGVEQF; j_call: TRBJ2-1; v_call: TRBV12-3/TRBV12-4
cdr3_aa: ASSSAPRDNTDTQY; j_call: TRBJ2-3; v_call: TRBV7-9
cdr3_aa: ASSSRLAGGLTDTQY; j_call: TRBJ2-3; v_call: TRBV27
cdr3_aa: ASSSDRVGTGELF; j_call: TRBJ2-2; v_call: TRBV12-3/TRBV12-4
cdr3_aa: ATSRRNEQF; j_call: TRBJ2-1; v_call: TRBV15
cdr3_aa: SASAGGASNYGYT; j_call: TRBJ1-2; v_call: TRBV20-1
cdr3_aa: ASNMETGFTGELF; j_call: TRBJ2-2; v_call: TRBV5-1
cdr3_aa: ASSEGTMTRAATQY; j_call: TRBJ2-3; v_call: TRBV2
cdr3_aa: ASSLLTGLGEQF; j_call: TRBJ2-1; v_call: TRBV11-1
cdr3_aa: ASPSGSGTDTQY; j_call: TRBJ2-3; v_call: TRBV27
cdr3_aa: SARAPGAENSPLH; j_call: TRBJ1-6; v_call: TRBV20-1
cdr3_aa: ATVTRGLINEQF; j_call: TRBJ2-1; v_call: TRBV28
cdr3_aa: ATGLAGVDTQY; j_call: TRBJ2-3; v_call: TRBV19
cdr3_aa: ASSRLANQDEQY; j_call: TRBJ2-7; v_call: TRBV18
cdr3_aa: ASSFERGLGGYT; j_call: TRBJ1-2; v_call: TRBV5-6
cdr3_aa: ASSQDRLGGTEAF; j_call: TRBJ1-1; v_call: TRBV4-2
cdr3_aa: ASSQERGTGGSREQY; j_call: TRBJ2-7; v_call: TRBV4-3
cdr3_aa: ASSLSGGSREKLF; j_call: TRBJ1-4; v_call: TRBV6-6
cdr3_aa: ASSLAGQRKF; j_call: TRBJ2-1; v_call: TRBV5-1
cdr3_aa: SARDIHAGGSYNEQF; j_call: TRBJ2-1; v_call: TRBV20-1
cdr3_aa: ASSQGVSGRSEQY; j_call: TRBJ2-7; v_call: TRBV3-1
cdr3_aa: ASRDRRGETQY; j_call: TRBJ2-5; v_call: TRBV28
cdr3_aa: ATSRDQDRGGNGYT; j_call: TRBJ1-2; v_call: TRBV15
cdr3_aa: ASSKGGQF; j_call: TRBJ1-4; v_call: TRBV21-1
cdr3_aa: AISARTGDHEQY; j_call: TRBJ2-7; v_call: TRBV10-3
cdr3_aa: ASSESTSMNTEAF; j_call: TRBJ1-1; v_call: TRBV9
cdr3_aa: ASSPLGRGAGANVLT; j_call: TRBJ2-6; v_call: TRBV7-9
cdr3_aa: SARDRSVNTEAF; j_call: TRBJ1-1; v_call: TRBV20-1
cdr3_aa: SAIKDTSYEQY; j_call: TRBJ2-7; v_call: TRBV20-1
cdr3_aa: ASTERGTEAF; j_call: TRBJ1-1; v_call: TRBV5-4
cdr3_aa: ASSPGQGRASNQPQH; j_call: TRBJ1-5; v_call: TRBV18
cdr3_aa: ASSQRTDLNTEAF; j_call: TRBJ1-1; v_call: TRBV7-2
cdr3_aa: ASSLHGPPADTQY; j_call: TRBJ2-3; v_call: TRBV12-3/TRBV12-4
cdr3_aa: ASSRSTGNYEQY; j_call: TRBJ2-7; v_call: TRBV6-5